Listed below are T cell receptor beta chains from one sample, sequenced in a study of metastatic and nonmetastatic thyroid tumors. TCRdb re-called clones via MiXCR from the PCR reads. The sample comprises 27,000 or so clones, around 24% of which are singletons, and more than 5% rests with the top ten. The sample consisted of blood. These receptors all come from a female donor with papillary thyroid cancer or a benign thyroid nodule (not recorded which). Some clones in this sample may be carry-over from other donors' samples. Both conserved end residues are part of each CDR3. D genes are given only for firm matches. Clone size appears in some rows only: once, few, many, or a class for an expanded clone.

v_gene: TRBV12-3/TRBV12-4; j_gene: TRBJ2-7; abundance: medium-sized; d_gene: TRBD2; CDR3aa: CASSPRLAGGTYEQYF; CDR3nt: TGTGCCAGCAGTCCGCGACTAGCGGGAGGAACCTACGAGCAGTACTTC
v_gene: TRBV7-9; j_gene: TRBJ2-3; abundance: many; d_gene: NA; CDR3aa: CASSPRRDTDTQYF; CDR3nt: TGTGCCAGCAGCCCCCGAAGGGACACAGATACGCAATATTTT
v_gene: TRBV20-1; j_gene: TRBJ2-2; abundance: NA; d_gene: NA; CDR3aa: CSASGENQTHTGELFF; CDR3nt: TGCAGTGCTAGCGGGGAAAATCAGACACACACCGGGGAGCTGTTTTTT
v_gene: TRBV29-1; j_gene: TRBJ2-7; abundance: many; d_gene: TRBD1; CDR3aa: CSAKTGGYEQYF; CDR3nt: TGCAGCGCCAAAACAGGGGGCTACGAGCAGTACTTC
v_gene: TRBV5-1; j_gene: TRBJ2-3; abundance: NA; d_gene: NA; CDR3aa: CASSSGTQKTDTQYF; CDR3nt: TGCGCCAGCAGCTCCGGGACCCAGAAGACAGATACGCAGTATTTT
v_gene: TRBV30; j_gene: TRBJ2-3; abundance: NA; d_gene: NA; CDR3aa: CAWSSGRANTQYF; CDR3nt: TGTGCCTGGAGTTCGGGGCGGGCGAATACGCAGTATTTT
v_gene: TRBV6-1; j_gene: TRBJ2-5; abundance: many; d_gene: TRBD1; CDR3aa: CASTPRGLRETQYF; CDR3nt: TGTGCCAGCACTCCAAGGGGGCTCCGGGAGACCCAGTACTTC
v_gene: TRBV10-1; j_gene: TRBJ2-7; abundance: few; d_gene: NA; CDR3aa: CASSGQPFSYEQYF; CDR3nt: TGCGCCAGCAGTGGACAGCCATTCTCCTACGAGCAGTACTTC
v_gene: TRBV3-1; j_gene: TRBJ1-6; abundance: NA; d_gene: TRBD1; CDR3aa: CASSSRQGNISPLHF; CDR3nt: TGTGCCAGCAGCTCACGACAGGGGAACATTTCACCCCTCCACTTT
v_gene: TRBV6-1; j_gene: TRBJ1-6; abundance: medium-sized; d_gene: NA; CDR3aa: CASRKDWDSPLHF; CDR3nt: TGTGCCAGCAGGAAGGATTGGGATTCACCCCTCCACTTT
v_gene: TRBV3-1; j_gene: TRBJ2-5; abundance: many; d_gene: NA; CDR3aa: CASSPESWGTQYF; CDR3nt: TGTGCCAGCAGCCCGGAGTCCTGGGGGACCCAGTACTTC
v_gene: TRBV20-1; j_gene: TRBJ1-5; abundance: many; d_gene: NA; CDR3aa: CSATRGGEVGPQHF; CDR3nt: TGCAGTGCTACCCGGGGGGGAGAGGTGGGGCCCCAGCATTTT
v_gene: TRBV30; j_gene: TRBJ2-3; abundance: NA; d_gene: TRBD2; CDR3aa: CAWTSGRGGTDTQYF; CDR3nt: TGTGCCTGGACTAGCGGGAGAGGAGGCACAGATACGCAGTATTTT
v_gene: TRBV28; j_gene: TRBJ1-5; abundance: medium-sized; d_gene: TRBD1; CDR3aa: CASSPRQGTQHF; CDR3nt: TGTGCCAGCAGTCCGAGACAGGGGACCCAGCATTTT
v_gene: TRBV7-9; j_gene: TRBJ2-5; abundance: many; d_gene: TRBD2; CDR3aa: CASSLSLAGQETQYF; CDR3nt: TGTGCCAGCAGCCTTTCCCTAGCGGGACAAGAGACCCAGTACTTC
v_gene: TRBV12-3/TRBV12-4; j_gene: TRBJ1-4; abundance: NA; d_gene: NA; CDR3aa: CASRLRPNERLFF; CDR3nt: TGTGCCAGCAGATTAAGGCCTAATGAAAGACTGTTTTTT
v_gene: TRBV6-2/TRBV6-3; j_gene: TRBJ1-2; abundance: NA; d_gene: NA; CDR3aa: CANSYSGGYGYTF; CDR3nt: TGTGCAAACAGTTATTCGGGGGGCTATGGCTACACCTTC